This T cell receptor (beta chain) was captured by sequencing in a study of shared clonotypes between healthy human individuals. Study-wide findings and caveats: All-four-donor shared clonotypes had higher generation probabilities than non-shared clonotypes did. Generally, naive subsets (rather than memory subsets) showed larger estimated richness.

Remarks on this clone: Its target is not known.

V was cut by 5 bases and J by 4 bases, with 17 bases left in between. The CDR3 loop spans 15 amino acids. Germline CDR1 KGHSH, CDR2 LQKENI. The run depth of the assay was deep. Produced via immunoSEQ multiplex PCR; TCRdb's table is partial and in-frame only. The sample yields about 1.1 million clones, about 72% seen once. The TCR originated in a man in his late teens or twenties in good health. Some clones in this sample may be carry-over from other donors' samples. The chain links TRBV18 to TRBJ1-2; tentative D call: TRBD1 (6 bases). The sequencing input was memory CD4+ T cells from PBMCs. Sample subset: CD45RA-negative fraction. As DNA, the CDR3 is TGTGCCAGCTCAGGAACTTACAGGGACTCCTATGGCTACACCTTC. Protein product: CASSGTYRDSYGYTF.